This TCR beta chain appears in the sequencing data of a study of radiation and T cells in renal cell carcinoma. General study points: From baseline, blood top tumor clonotypes peaked at 2 weeks post-radiation.

Sample time point: blood 2 weeks post-SBRT. Described treatment: 15 Gy SBRT to primary tumor, nephrectomy 4 weeks later. After SBRT, blood was collected at 2 and 4 weeks, plus baseline. The tumor was a clear cell renal cell carcinoma. CDR3 length equals 12 residues. V lost 1 base to trimming and J lost 2 bases, with 5 bases between them. The germline gives CDR1 GTSNPN, CDR2 SVGIG (reference sequence). This clone showed up just once. Its antigen is undetermined. Within the sample, other DNA sequences also encode this same CDR3. Assay used: immunoSEQ multiplex PCR; TCRdb lists only in-frame clones, some missing. The sample shows 100,000 to 150,000 clones, around 81% of them seen only once.

V usage is TRBV30 and J usage is TRBJ1-2; D is possibly TRBD1 (5 bases). This sample comprised blood, obtained from a patient whose treatment included radiotherapy and nephrectomy. The source is a man aged 50 or older with renal cell carcinoma. The CDR3 bases are TGTGCCTGGAGTGCAGGGAACTATGGCTACACCTTC. This gives the protein CAWSAGNYGYTF.